This T cell receptor (beta chain) comes out of a study of blood T cell repertoires in COVID-19. Study details: COVID-19 samples from acute and convalescent phases originated in the United States, Italy and Spain. Sources were T cells, B-cell-depleted T cells, or PBMCs; the material itself was cDNA or gDNA.

In the original analysis: Estimation of nucleated cell counts relied on the amplification of reference gene primers. The method was immunoSEQ multiplex PCR; TCRdb's version includes in-frame clones alone and lacks a portion of them. The DNA was the basis for D and trimming; V, J and clone size are from that table. The sample lists some 25,000 clones, 82% occurring once. The CDR3 is made up of 16 amino acids. The V and J ends lost 1 base and 6 bases respectively, with 18 bases between them. Germline V gives CDR1 MGHRA, CDR2 YSYEKL. Specimen: peripheral blood. V gene TRBV4-1 combines with J gene TRBJ2-5; possibly TRBD2 for D (7 bases). The sequence was obtained from a human donor in a cohort sampled during active COVID-19. The CDR3 nucleotides read TGCGCCAGCAGCCAAGGCGATCGAGCGGGGACACAGACCCAGTACTTC. The encoded protein is CASSQGDRAGTQTQYF.